The 14 T cell receptor beta chains in this list originate from one sample, sequenced in a study of identifying expanded T cells in peripheral blood (dated by TCRdb to between 2018 and 2021). The method was the immunoSEQ multiplex PCR assay. TCRdb mirrors the immuneACCESS table, restricted to in-frame sequences. Some clones are absent from its copies; in checked studies, under half trace to an unresolved V gene, and the reason for the others is unknown. Counted in this sample were some 72,000 clones; 85% to 90% of them appeared once. Together, the top ten hold roughly 3.5% of the sample. Sequenced input: blood. The receptors originated from a person aged 18 to 70 in good health.

The rearrangement uses TRBV5-1 and TRBJ2-7, with D uncertain. Germline values: CDR1 SGHRS, CDR2 YFSETQ. This CDR3 region has 13 residues. V lost 1 base and J 5 bases, leaving 10 bases between the germline ends. The CDR3 here is CASSLRSPNEQYF. The CDR3 DNA reads TGCGCCAGCAGCTTGCGTAGCCCGAACGAGCAGTACTTC.

The chain couples TRBV28 to TRBJ1-2; D may be TRBD1 (5 bases). This CDR3 spans 15 amino acids. CDR1 is MDHEN and CDR2 is SYDVKM in the germline V gene. V gave up 5 bases and J gave up 1 base, with 14 bases separating them. The DNA for the CDR3 is TGTGCCAGCAGTCCTTATGAGGGGTATAACTATGGCTACACCTTC. This gives the protein CASSPYEGYNYGYTF.

CDR3 protein: CASSYSPALYEQYF. CDR3 sequence (DNA): TGTGCCAGCAGTTACTCCCCCGCGCTCTACGAGCAGTACTTC. The chain recombines TRBV6-5 with TRBJ2-7; D unclear. CDR1 and CDR2 (germline): MNHEY, SVGAGI. Trimming left V 0 bases short and J 3 bases short, with 9 bases between. CDR3 length: 14 residues.

The rearrangement joins TRBV7-2 to TRBJ1-4; D uncertain. V lost 1 base and J lost 0, with 6 bases in between. The germline V gene encodes CDR1 SGHTA and CDR2 FQGNSA. The CDR3 has 15 residues. The DNA of the CDR3 is TGTGCCAGCAGCTTAGGGGCCGCAACTAATGAAAAACTGTTTTTT. This codes for CASSLGAATNEKLFF.

The chain has TRBV7-9 and TRBJ2-2; D is uncertain. Germline-derived CDR1 and CDR2 are SEHNR and FQNEAQ (reference sequence). This CDR3 contains 15 residues. Trimming left V 5 bases short and J 2 bases short, with 12 bases between. CDR3 residues: CASSVGLANTGELFF. Here the CDR3 DNA reads TGTGCCAGCAGCGTAGGGCTGGCAAACACCGGGGAGCTGTTTTTT.

The V and J genes are TRBV5-1 and TRBJ1-3, with 9 bases fitting TRBD1. The V segment lost 1 base and the J segment 3 bases; nucleotides outside the gene matches: 2. The CDR3 runs 15 residues. Germline CDR1 SGHRS, CDR2 YFSETQ. In DNA, the CDR3 is TGCGCCAGCAGCTTGACAGGGGGCCTTGGAAACACCATATATTTT. Protein product: CASSLTGGLGNTIYF.

This chain connects TRBV18 to TRBJ1-2; tentative D call: TRBD1 (5 bases). V was cut by 1 base and J by 6 bases, with 12 bases left in between. CDR1 and CDR2 (germline): KGHSH, LQKENI. CDR3 length: 14 residues. CDR3 coding DNA: TGTGCCAGCTCACCACTGACAGAATCCGATGGCTACACCTTC. Its protein is CASSPLTESDGYTF.

This clone was observed once. This chain uses TRBV11-2 with TRBJ2-5, with unresolved D. Per germline, CDR1 SGHAT and CDR2 FQNNGV. Trimming stripped 4 bases from V and 7 bases from J, with 7 bases between. The CDR3 length is 11 residues. The CDR3 sequence: CASSSSPTQYF. In nucleotides, the CDR3 is TGTGCCAGCAGCTCCTCCCCGACCCAGTACTTC.

The V call is TRBV10-2, the J call TRBJ2-7; no definite D call. Germline V gene sequence: CDR1 WSHSY, CDR2 SAAADI. This CDR3 is built from 12 residues. Trimming removed 3 bases at V and 1 base at J, with 4 bases between. The chain's CDR3 is CASSETSYEQYF. The CDR3 nucleotides are TGCGCCAGCAGTGAAACTTCCTACGAGCAGTACTTC.

CDR3 sequence: CASSFIAGSFNTGELFF. The CDR3, as DNA: TGTGCCAGCAGTTTCATAGCGGGATCCTTCAACACCGGGGAGCTGTTTTTT. This chain joins TRBV28 and TRBJ2-2, with 8 nucleotides matching TRBD2. V lost 3 bases to trimming and J lost 2 bases; unmatched junction nucleotides: 8. This CDR3 has 17 residues. Germline lookup yields CDR1 MDHEN and CDR2 SYDVKM.

The chain links TRBV5-4 to TRBJ2-3; TRBD2 matches at 8 bases. The trim removed 3 bases at V and 2 bases at J, leaving 8 bases unmatched. Germline assignment: CDR1 SGHNT and CDR2 YYREEE (reference sequence). The CDR3 extends over 16 amino acids. CDR3 protein: CASSWRGGRSTDTQYF. CDR3 in DNA: TGTGCCAGCAGCTGGAGAGGCGGGAGGTCCACAGATACGCAGTATTTT.

V and J are TRBV5-1 and TRBJ2-5, with D possibly TRBD2 on 6 matching bases. V was trimmed by 2 bases and J by 2 bases, leaving 13 bases between them. Germline V lookup: CDR1 SGHRS, CDR2 YFSETQ. CDR3 length equals 15 residues. The DNA for the CDR3 is TGCGCCAGCAGCTTAGTGATTCGGGGGCAAGAGACCCAGTACTTC. Translated: CASSLVIRGQETQYF.

The rearrangement uses TRBV6-1 and TRBJ2-7, with D unresolved. The CDR3 runs to 13 residues. The V and J ends lost 10 bases and 0 bases respectively, with 13 bases between them. Germline CDR1 MNHNS, CDR2 SASEGT. CDR3 residues: CATSRHNSYEQYF. DNA of the CDR3: TGTGCCACCTCCAGACACAACTCCTACGAGCAGTACTTC.

The CDR3 here is CASSKAVVEQFF. In DNA form, the CDR3 reads TGTGCCAGCAGCAAAGCAGTGGTTGAGCAGTTCTTC. The chain links TRBV7-2 to TRBJ2-1, with D hard to call. V shed 5 bases and J shed 9 bases, with 11 bases lying between them. The CDR3 has 12 residues. Germline-derived CDR1 and CDR2 are SGHTA and FQGNSA.